In its sample, the clone carrying this T cell receptor beta chain was seen a few times. The antigen remains undetermined. Sequencing targeted expressed TCRB transcripts, as all isolated RNA had been reverse transcribed. Sequenced by immunoSEQ multiplex PCR; TCRdb stores in-frame clones only, minus some. Of 300,000 to 350,000 clones in the sample, roughly a tenth are singletons; the top ten hold approximately 1%. This entry belongs to a study of beta chain features in type 1 diabetes. Points from the study as a whole: People with Type 1 diabetes carried modestly yet significantly shorter TCRB CDR3s in all four CD4+ subsets. Small HLA sub-analyses could not settle whether HLA shapes TCRB rearrangement.

The CDR3 totals 12 residues. Germline V gene data show CDR1 as KGHSH and CDR2 as LQKENI. V was shortened by 1 base and J by 4 bases, with 4 bases between the two germline ends. Central memory, naive, regulatory and stem cell-like memory CD4+ cells were sorted by CD45RO/CCR7/CD25/CD127/CD95/CD27. The chain carries TRBV18 and TRBJ2-5; D not certain. This clonotype originated in a young man with type 1 diabetes. Source material: central memory CD4+ T cells from blood. CDR3 sequence reads: CASSPRVETQYF. Here the CDR3 DNA reads TGTGCCAGCTCACCACGGGTAGAGACCCAGTACTTC.